The 30 T cell receptor beta chains reported below all come from one sample, sequenced in a study of response to subunit inactivated influenza vaccine. From the RT-PCR reads, TCRdb called clonotypes with MiXCR, one entry per CDR3 protein. The table lists fewer than 350,000 distinct CDR3 sequences, 20% to 25% of them singletons. Sequencing was performed on PBMCs from blood, taken approximately 20 months after vaccination. The receptor set was obtained from a man aged 45-69 years who received an inactivated influenza vaccine.

CDR3 sequence reads: CASSTNLGDTEAFF. DNA for the CDR3: TGTGCCAGCAGCACAAACCTGGGGGACACTGAAGCTTTCTTT. The chain joins TRBV7-2 to TRBJ1-1; D perhaps matches TRBD1 (5 bases). Trimming removed 5 bases from V and 3 bases from J, with 13 bases in between. Germline V lookup: CDR1 SGHTA, CDR2 FQGNSA. The CDR3 covers 14 residues.

The V call is TRBV27, the J call TRBJ2-1; 7 nucleotides match TRBD1. Trimming cost V 2 bases and J 4 bases; bases outside gene matches: 11. The CDR3 length is 17 residues. Germline loops: CDR1 MNHEY, CDR2 SMNVEV (reference sequence). In nucleotides, the CDR3 is TGTGCCAGCAGTTTACTTATAAGACAGGGCAGATACAATGAGCAGTTCTTC. Translated: CASSLLIRQGRYNEQFF.

This clonotype turned up a few times. V gene TRBV28 combines with J gene TRBJ2-2; D unresolved. Germline assignment: CDR1 MDHEN and CDR2 SYDVKM. The CDR3 extends over 16 amino acids. Trimming removed 0 bases at V and 1 base at J, with 9 bases between. The CDR3 nucleotides read TGTGCCAGCAGTTTATGGTCACAAAAGAACACCGGGGAGCTGTTTTTT. It yields the protein CASSLWSQKNTGELFF.

The chain couples TRBV3-1 to TRBJ2-7; no definite D call. The CDR3 consists of 11 residues. V lost 2 bases, J lost 3 bases, and 2 bases lay in between. Germline CDR1 and CDR2: LGHDT and YNNKEL (reference sequence). For the CDR3, the DNA is TGTGCCAGCAGCCAATTCTACGAGCAGTACTTC. Translated, it gives CASSQFYEQYF.

The sample holds many counts of this clonotype. V and J are TRBV7-2 and TRBJ2-2; a possible D gene is TRBD1 (6 bases). Germline V lookup: CDR1 SGHTA, CDR2 FQGNSA. This CDR3 region has 14 residues. Trimming removed 5 bases at V and 0 bases at J, with 7 bases between. CDR3 residues: CASSRTANTGELFF. CDR3 bases: TGTGCCAGCAGCCGGACAGCGAACACCGGGGAGCTGTTTTTT.

There are many counts of this clonotype. The chain employs TRBV29-1 and TRBJ2-7; 9 bases map to TRBD1. The CDR3 totals 17 residues. The V gene end was trimmed by 4 bases and the J gene end by 3 bases; junction bases not matched to a gene: 16. Germline V gene sequence: CDR1 SQVTM, CDR2 ANQGSEA. CDR3 nucleotides: TGCAGCGTTGCCCTCTTAACCGGGACAGGGTTACACTACGAGCAGTACTTC. Translated: CSVALLTGTGLHYEQYF.

This chain links TRBV20-1 with TRBJ2-6; no definite D call. CDR3 size: 14 residues. In germline, CDR1 is DFQATT, CDR2 SNEGSKA (reference sequence). The V end lost 3 bases, the J end lost 4 bases, and 10 bases lay between the germline ends. For the CDR3, the DNA is TGCAGTGCTAGCCCACCTTGGGGGGCCAACGTCCTGACTTTC. It yields the protein CSASPPWGANVLTF.

This clonotype was seen a handful of times. The rearrangement links TRBV29-1 to TRBJ2-3, with D unresolved. V was cut by 6 bases and J by 6 bases, with 10 bases left in between. This CDR3 has 11 amino acids. Germline assignment: CDR1 SQVTM and CDR2 ANQGSEA. The CDR3 nucleotides are TGCAGCGTAGCCCCTTCCGATACGCAGTATTTT. The encoded protein is CSVAPSDTQYF.

The chain is built from TRBV4-3 and TRBJ2-5, with D perhaps matching TRBD2 (6 bases). The CDR3 runs to 14 residues. Trimming pared 0 bases from V and 4 bases from J, leaving 9 bases between. CDR1 is LGHNA, CDR2 YSLEER, per germline. The CDR3 here is CASSQDQTRETQYF. Here the CDR3 DNA reads TGCGCCAGCAGCCAAGATCAGACTAGAGAGACCCAGTACTTC.

This clonotype was picked up many times. This chain uses TRBV6-2 or TRBV6-3 with TRBJ1-1; D is ambiguous. Germline loops: CDR1 MNHEY, CDR2 SVGEGT. This CDR3 is 14 amino acids long. V was cut by 4 bases and J by 2 bases, with 11 bases left in between. The CDR3 spells CASSSILGNTEAFF. The CDR3, as DNA: TGTGCCAGCAGTTCGATCTTGGGAAACACTGAAGCTTTCTTT.

V is TRBV7-9 and J is TRBJ1-2; D is undetermined. This CDR3 contains 15 residues. Germline V gives CDR1 SEHNR, CDR2 FQNEAQ (reference sequence). Trimming cost V 4 bases and J 0 bases, with 12 bases left between them. CDR3 loop: CASSSSGGSNYGYTF. The CDR3 DNA follows: TGTGCCAGCAGCTCGTCGGGAGGATCTAACTATGGCTACACCTTC.

This clonotype was picked up a small number of times. The V and J genes are TRBV20-1 and TRBJ1-3; TRBD1 matches at 7 bases. V gave up 6 bases and J gave up 0 bases; unmatched junction bases: 14. CDR3 length: 17 residues. Per the germline V gene, CDR1 is DFQATT and CDR2 is SNEGSKA (reference sequence). CDR3 amino acids: CSASPGQPTFSGNTIYF. The CDR3 coding sequence is TGCAGTGCCAGTCCGGGACAGCCAACCTTCTCTGGAAACACCATATATTTT.

The rearrangement links TRBV19 to TRBJ1-1, with D perhaps matching TRBD1 (6 bases). The CDR3 extends over 14 amino acids. In germline, CDR1 is LNHDA, CDR2 SQIVND (reference sequence). V lost 5 bases and J lost 9, with 19 bases in between. CDR3 sequence: CASSRWGAETQAFF. The CDR3, as DNA: TGTGCCAGTAGTCGGTGGGGGGCGGAAACCCAAGCTTTCTTT. The whole variable domain, filled in from reference TRBV19 and TRBJ1-1, reads DGGITQSPKYLFRKEGQNVTLSCEQNLNHDAMYWYRQDPGQGLRLIYYSQIVNDFQKGDIAEGYSVSREKKESFPLTVTSAQKNPTAFYLCASSRWGAETQAFFGQGTRLTVV.

This sequence joins TRBV10-3 and TRBJ2-1, with 14 bases identical to TRBD2. The CDR3 is made up of 19 amino acids. CDR1 ENHRY and CDR2 SYGVKD come from the germline V gene. The J segment lost 1 base and the V segment lost 0 bases, leaving 5 bases of the junction unmatched. The CDR3 DNA sequence: TGTGCCATCAGTGAGTCCGGACTAGCGGGAGGTCTTTCCTACAATGAGCAGTTCTTC. Translation: CAISESGLAGGLSYNEQFF.

In its sample, this clonotype was seen a few times. This sequence joins TRBV7-8 and TRBJ1-2; weak D call: TRBD1 (6 bases). The CDR3 extends over 18 amino acids. The germline gives CDR1 SGHVS, CDR2 FQNEAQ. V shed 5 bases and J shed 2 bases, with 24 bases lying between them. The DNA for the CDR3 is TGTGCCAGCAGCCTCTACTCCTCTCGGACAGTCTTCAACTATGGCTACACCTTC. Its translation: CASSLYSSRTVFNYGYTF.

This clonotype was recorded a few times. The chain combines TRBV29-1 with TRBJ2-3; D might be TRBD1 (5 bases). Germline CDR1 reads SQVTM; CDR2 reads ANQGSEA. This CDR3 is 12 amino acids long. Trimming stripped 2 bases from V and 4 bases from J, with 7 bases between. The CDR3 loop reads CSVEYRSDTQYF. CDR3 nucleotide sequence: TGCAGCGTTGAATACAGGTCAGATACGCAGTATTTT.

This clonotype was picked up many times. The chain combines TRBV4-2 with TRBJ1-5, with a possible D match to TRBD1 (5 bases). Germline-derived CDR1 and CDR2 are LGHNA and YNFKEQ. The CDR3 is made up of 17 amino acids. The germline V and J ends were trimmed by 2 bases and 6 bases, with 20 bases remaining between them. CDR3 sequence: CASSQSPGSGGSQPQHF. DNA of the CDR3: TGTGCCAGCAGCCAATCCCCCGGGAGCGGGGGAAGTCAGCCCCAGCATTTT.

This chain uses TRBV15 with TRBJ1-1; TRBD1 is a possible D gene (6 bases). The ends were cut back, 3 bases at V and 2 bases at J, with 10 bases in the middle. CDR1 is LNHNV and CDR2 is YYDKDF in the germline V gene (reference sequence). The CDR3 runs to 14 residues. The DNA of the CDR3 is TGTGCCACCAGCAGCACGACAGGTAACACTGAAGCTTTCTTT. Its protein product is CATSSTTGNTEAFF.

At least ten counts were recorded for this clonotype. The chain joins TRBV4-3 to TRBJ1-3, with D perhaps matching TRBD1 (5 bases). V lost 4 bases and J 0 bases, leaving 16 bases between the germline ends. The CDR3 has 17 amino acids. Germline values: CDR1 LGHNA, CDR2 YSLEER. The CDR3 loop reads CASSRDDFLSSGNTIYF. The CDR3 DNA is TGCGCCAGCAGCCGGGACGACTTCTTAAGCTCTGGAAACACCATATATTTT.

The sample holds many counts of this clonotype. The rearrangement joins TRBV6-2 or TRBV6-3 to TRBJ1-1; D is unresolved. Trimming removed 0 bases from V and 0 bases from J, with 17 bases in between. The length of the CDR3 is 18 residues. CDR1 is MNHEY, CDR2 SVGEGT, per germline. The CDR3 reads CASSYSTRGRSMNTEAFF. CDR3 DNA: TGTGCCAGCAGTTACTCGACTAGAGGGCGATCCATGAACACTGAAGCTTTCTTT.

This clonotype was picked up a small number of times. The chain employs TRBV7-2 and TRBJ1-2; D possibly corresponds to TRBD1 (5 bases). The CDR3 totals 15 residues. V was pared by 2 bases and J by 2 bases, with 12 bases between. Germline CDR1 reads SGHTA; CDR2 reads FQGNSA. Written as DNA, the CDR3 is TGTGCCAGCAGCTTAAGCCGGGGGGGAAACTATGGCTACACCTTC. Translated, it gives CASSLSRGGNYGYTF.

In this sample, this clonotype turned up many times. The V gene is TRBV4-3, the J gene TRBJ1-2; D not certain. The CDR3 has 16 residues. V was trimmed by 1 base and J by 4 bases, leaving 16 bases between them. Germline CDR1 reads LGHNA; CDR2 reads YSLEER. CDR3 DNA sequence: TGCGCCAGCAGCCAAGGGGTTTTGGAGAGAGGCTATGGCTACACCTTC. Encoded protein: CASSQGVLERGYGYTF.

In regard to this clonotype: This CDR3 is missing its conserved last phenylalanine or tryptophan, likely due to a read error. J is TRBJ1-2 and V is TRBV10-3; no firm D call. The germline V and J ends were trimmed by 3 bases and 4 bases, with 6 bases remaining between them. Germline loops: CDR1 ENHRY, CDR2 SYGVKD. The CDR3 covers 12 residues. Written as DNA, the CDR3 is TGTGCCATCAGTGAACCTTCCTATGGCTACACCCTC. Its protein product is CAISEPSYGYTL.

A few counts support this clonotype. The chain links TRBV5-5 to TRBJ1-1; unclear D gene. Germline V CDR1 and CDR2: SGHKS, YYEKEE (reference sequence). The CDR3 contains 13 residues. Trimming took off 4 bases at V and 1 base at J, with 8 bases between the two ends. The CDR3 is CASSVFENTEAFF. The DNA for the CDR3 is TGTGCCAGCAGCGTCTTTGAGAACACTGAAGCTTTCTTT.

This clonotype was detected only a few times. The V and J genes are TRBV27 and TRBJ2-1; TRBD2 is a possible D gene (5 bases). V was clipped by 6 bases and J by 4 bases, with 16 bases between them. The germline V gene encodes CDR1 MNHEY and CDR2 SMNVEV (reference sequence). This CDR3 comprises 15 residues. CDR3 amino acids: CASRKEAALYNEQFF. The CDR3 nucleotides read TGTGCCAGCAGGAAGGAGGCTGCCCTGTACAATGAGCAGTTCTTC.

This clonotype was detected ten times or more. The chain recombines TRBV5-6 with TRBJ1-5, with TRBD1 matching 9 bases. The CDR3 has 16 amino acids. V dropped 3 bases and J dropped 5; count of bases not matched to a gene: 9. Germline CDR1 reads SGHDT; CDR2 reads YYEEEE. The CDR3 loop reads CASSYADRGLDQPQHF. The CDR3 DNA reads TGTGCCAGCAGCTACGCGGACAGGGGCTTGGATCAGCCCCAGCATTTT. The full variable domain, completed using reference TRBV5-6 and TRBJ1-5, is DAGVTQSPTHLIKTRGQQVTLRCSPKSGHDTVSWYQQALGQGPQFIFQYYEEEERQRGNFPDRFSGHQFPNYSSELNVNALLLGDSALYLCASSYADRGLDQPQHFGDGTRLSIL.

The rearrangement uses TRBV20-1 and TRBJ1-2; maybe TRBD1 (6 bases). CDR3 size: 12 residues. Deletions cut 2 bases from V and 5 bases from J, with 9 bases between. CDR1 DFQATT and CDR2 SNEGSKA come from the germline V gene (reference sequence). The CDR3 is CSARQGTYGYTF. CDR3 nucleotide sequence: TGCAGTGCTAGACAGGGGACATATGGCTACACCTTC.

The V gene is TRBV11-2, the J gene TRBJ2-1; 8 nucleotides line up with TRBD1. Trimming cost V 1 base and J 5 bases; bases outside gene matches: 10. The CDR3 spans 17 residues. Germline V gene sequence: CDR1 SGHAT, CDR2 FQNNGV. The CDR3 region is CASSLGGMGTGNNEQFF. The CDR3 DNA follows: TGTGCCAGCAGCTTAGGGGGGATGGGGACAGGCAACAATGAGCAGTTCTTC.

The rearrangement uses TRBV5-4 and TRBJ2-2; D is ambiguous. This CDR3 comprises 15 residues. Germline CDR1 SGHNT, CDR2 YYREEE (reference sequence). Trimming took 1 base from V and 0 from J, leaving 7 bases between them. CDR3 sequence reads: CASSLTTPNTGELFF. CDR3 coding DNA: TGTGCCAGCAGCTTGACTACTCCGAACACCGGGGAGCTGTTTTTT.

This rearrangement joins TRBV10-3 to TRBJ1-1; TRBD1 agrees at 9 bases. With 5 bases clipped from V and 4 bases from J, the junction kept 8 bases outside the gene matches. This CDR3 has 15 residues. Germline loops: CDR1 ENHRY, CDR2 SYGVKD. The CDR3 loop reads CAISKPGQGGTEAFF. The CDR3 DNA is TGTGCCATCAGTAAACCGGGACAGGGAGGCACTGAAGCTTTCTTT.